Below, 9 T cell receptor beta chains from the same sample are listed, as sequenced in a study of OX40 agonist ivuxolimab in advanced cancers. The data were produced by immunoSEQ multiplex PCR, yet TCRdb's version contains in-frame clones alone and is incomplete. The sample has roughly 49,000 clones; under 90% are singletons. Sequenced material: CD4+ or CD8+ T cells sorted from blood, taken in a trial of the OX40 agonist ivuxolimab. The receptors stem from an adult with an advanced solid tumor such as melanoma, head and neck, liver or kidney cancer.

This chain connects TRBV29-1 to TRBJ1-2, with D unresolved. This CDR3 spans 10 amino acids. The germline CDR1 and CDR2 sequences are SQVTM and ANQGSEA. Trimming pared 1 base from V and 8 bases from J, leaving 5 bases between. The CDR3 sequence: CSVEGVGYTF. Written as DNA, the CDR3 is TGCAGCGTTGAAGGGGTGGGCTACACCTTC. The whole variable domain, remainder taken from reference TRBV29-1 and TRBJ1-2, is SAVISQKPSRDICQRGTSLTIQCQVDSQVTMMFWYRQQPGQSLTLIATANQGSEATYESGFVIDKFPISRPNLTFSTLTVSNMSPEDSSIYLCSVEGVGYTFGSGTRLTVV.

This CDR3 is CSVEDLSSGANTGELFF. The CDR3 nucleotides read TGCAGCGTTGAAGACCTGAGTAGCGGGGCGAACACCGGGGAGCTGTTTTTT. The chain carries TRBV29-1 and TRBJ2-2, with TRBD2 matching over 8 bases. The J segment lost 0 bases and the V segment lost 0 bases, leaving 6 bases of the junction unmatched. The CDR3 sequence is 17 residues long. Per the germline V gene, CDR1 is SQVTM and CDR2 is ANQGSEA.

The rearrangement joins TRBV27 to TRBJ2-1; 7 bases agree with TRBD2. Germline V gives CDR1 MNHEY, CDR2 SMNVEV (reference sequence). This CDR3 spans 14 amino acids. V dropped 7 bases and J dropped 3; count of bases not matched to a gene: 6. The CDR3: CASNPSGLYNEQFF. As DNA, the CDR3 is TGTGCCAGCAACCCTAGCGGTCTCTACAATGAGCAGTTCTTC.

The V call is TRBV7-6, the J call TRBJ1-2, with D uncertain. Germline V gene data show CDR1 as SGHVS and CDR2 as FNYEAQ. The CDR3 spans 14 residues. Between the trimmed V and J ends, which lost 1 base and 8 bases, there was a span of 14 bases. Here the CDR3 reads CASSLGGSNRGYTF. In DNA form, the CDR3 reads TGTGCCAGCAGCTTAGGCGGGAGCAATAGGGGCTACACCTTC.

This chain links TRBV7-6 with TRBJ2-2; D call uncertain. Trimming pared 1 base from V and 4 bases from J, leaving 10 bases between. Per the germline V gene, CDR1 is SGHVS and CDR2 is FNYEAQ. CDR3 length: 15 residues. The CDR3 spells CASSLDVPGTGELFF. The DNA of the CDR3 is TGTGCCAGCAGCTTAGATGTACCGGGCACCGGGGAGCTGTTTTTT.

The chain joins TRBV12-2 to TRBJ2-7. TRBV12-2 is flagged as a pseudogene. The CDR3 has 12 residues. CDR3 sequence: CASRPRGYEQYV. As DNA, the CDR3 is TGTGCAAGTCGCCCCCGGGGCTACGAGCAGTACGTC.

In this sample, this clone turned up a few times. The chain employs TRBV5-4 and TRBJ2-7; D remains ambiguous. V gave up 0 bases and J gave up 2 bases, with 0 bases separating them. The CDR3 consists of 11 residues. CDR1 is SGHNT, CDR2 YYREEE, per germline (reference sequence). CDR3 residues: CASSLAYEQYF. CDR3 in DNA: TGTGCCAGCAGCTTGGCCTACGAGCAGTACTTC.

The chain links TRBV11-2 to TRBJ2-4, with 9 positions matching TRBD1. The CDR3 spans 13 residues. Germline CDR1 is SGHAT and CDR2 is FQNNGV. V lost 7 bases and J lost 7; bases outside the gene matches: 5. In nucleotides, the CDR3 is TGTGCCAGCACCCCGGGACAGGGTAACATTCAGTACTTC. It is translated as CASTPGQGNIQYF.

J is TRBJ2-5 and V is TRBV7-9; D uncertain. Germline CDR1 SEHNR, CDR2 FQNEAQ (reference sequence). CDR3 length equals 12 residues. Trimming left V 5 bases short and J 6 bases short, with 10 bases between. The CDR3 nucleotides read TGTGCCAGCAGCATGATGGAAAAGACCCAGTACTTC. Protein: CASSMMEKTQYF.